Only a few counts were recorded for the clone carrying this T cell receptor beta chain. What it recognizes is unknown. Primers included in the PCR were 60 Vbeta and 13 Jbeta primers. Using immunoSEQ multiplex PCR, the repertoire was profiled, and TCRdb retains in-frame clones only, with some absent. Found here are some 130,000 clones, nearly 10% of them singletons; the top ten hold 1.5% to 2%. These data come from a study of cytomegalovirus exposure and HLA in healthy donors. Study in general: Earlier, 150 million to 200 million T cells were analyzed, and over 95 million unique TCR beta sequences were found among them. Among around 400 genotyped donors, around 82% fell in the Caucasian-associated ancestry cluster.

In germline, CDR1 is SNHLY, CDR2 FYNNEI. The CDR3 is made up of 14 amino acids. The V end lost 6 bases, the J end lost 6 bases, and 18 bases lay between the germline ends. Overall study results and limits: As a later analysis showed, a missense DCLRE1C variant was linked to trimming of TCR beta V- and J-genes. Upon later analysis, TCR association rates were observed to vary by HLA locus, being highest for DRB1 and lowest for HLA-C.

The sequence derives from a man aged 50-60 years in good health and CMV-seronegative. Source material: PBMCs. The genes are TRBV2 and TRBJ2-7; TRBD2 might be the D (5 bases). The CDR3 spells CASRTDSPGSEQYF. CDR3 nucleotides: TGTGCCAGCAGGACGGACTCCCCGGGCTCCGAGCAGTACTTC.